This T cell receptor (beta chain) was sequenced in a study of blood T cells in healthy people across ages. This clonotype was seen more than once but under ten times. What it recognizes is unknown. Overall study findings and caveats: Naive and antigen-experienced cells could not be conclusively compared, given unsorted PBMCs. TCR beta diversity, measured per million T cells, fell in a roughly linear way with age. Long-lived and aged donors differed, with more naive CD4+ cells and higher diversity in the long-lived.

Extractions gave at least 5.5 micrograms of total RNA per sample. In germline, CDR1 is KGHSH, CDR2 LQKENI. The CDR3 consists of 13 residues. The V end was cut by 2 bases, the J end by 7 bases, with 12 bases between. PCR was performed a second time for about 7 to 12 cycles using a sample-barcoded 5' primer and a J-beta primer mix. TCRdb processed the 5' RACE reads anew with MiXCR; each CDR3 protein has one entry. The table includes 600,000 to 850,000 distinct CDR3 sequences, roughly two fifths detected once. The sequence was collected from an older woman in good health. Sequencing used blood. The rearrangement uses TRBV18 and TRBJ2-7; D unresolved. The CDR3 coding sequence is TGTGCCAGCTCACCAGGAGCTAACAATGAGCAGTACTTC. Its protein is CASSPGANNEQYF.